The source of this T cell receptor beta chain is a study of cytomegalovirus exposure and HLA in healthy donors. The study ran its PCR with 60 Vbeta and 13 Jbeta primers. Sequencing was performed with immunoSEQ multiplex PCR; in TCRdb, only in-frame clones are kept and a portion is missing. The sample shows more than 140,000 clones, 64% of them seen only once. Germline values: CDR1 MNHEY, CDR2 SVGAGI. There are 14 residues in the CDR3. V dropped 4 bases and J dropped 2 bases, with 11 bases sitting between them. Sequences were obtained from PBMCs. The chain combines TRBV6-5 with TRBJ1-2, with D tentatively TRBD1 (5 bases). The TCR originated in a woman in her 30s in good health and CMV-seropositive. DNA for the CDR3: TGTGCCAGCAGTTTATATCGGGGGAACTATGGCTACACCTTC. This sequence encodes CASSLYRGNYGYTF.